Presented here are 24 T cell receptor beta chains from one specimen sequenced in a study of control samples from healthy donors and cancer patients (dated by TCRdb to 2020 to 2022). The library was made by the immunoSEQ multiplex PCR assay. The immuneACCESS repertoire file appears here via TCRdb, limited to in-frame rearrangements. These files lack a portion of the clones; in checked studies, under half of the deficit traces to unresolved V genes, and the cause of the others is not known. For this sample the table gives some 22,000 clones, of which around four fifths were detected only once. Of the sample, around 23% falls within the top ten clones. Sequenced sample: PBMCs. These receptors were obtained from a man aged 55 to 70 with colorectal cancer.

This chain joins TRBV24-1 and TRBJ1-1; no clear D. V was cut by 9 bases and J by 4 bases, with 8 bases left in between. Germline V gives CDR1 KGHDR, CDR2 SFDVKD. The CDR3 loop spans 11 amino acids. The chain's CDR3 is CATRVGTEAFF. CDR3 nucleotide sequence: TGTGCCACCCGGGTGGGCACTGAAGCTTTCTTT.

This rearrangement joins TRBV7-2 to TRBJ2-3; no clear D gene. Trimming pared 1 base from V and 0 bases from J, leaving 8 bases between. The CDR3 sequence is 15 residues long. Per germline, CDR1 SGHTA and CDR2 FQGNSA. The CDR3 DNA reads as TGTGCCAGCAGCTTAGGCCGGAGAAGCACAGATACGCAGTATTTT. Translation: CASSLGRRSTDTQYF.

DNA for the CDR3: TGTGCCAGCAGCCCCGGTGGTGGGGGGCCGAATGAGCAGTTCTTC. As protein: CASSPGGGGPNEQFF. The chain couples TRBV9 to TRBJ2-1; the D call may be TRBD1 or TRBD2 (6 bases each). CDR1 is SGDLS and CDR2 is YYNGEE in the germline V gene. Trimming took 4 bases from V and 7 from J, leaving 18 bases between them. CDR3 length: 15 amino acids.

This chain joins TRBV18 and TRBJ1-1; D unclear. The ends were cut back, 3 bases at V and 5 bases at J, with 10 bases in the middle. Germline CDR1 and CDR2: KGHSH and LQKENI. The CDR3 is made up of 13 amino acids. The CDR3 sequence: CASSPIGSTEAFF. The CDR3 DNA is TGTGCCAGCTCACCGATCGGTTCAACTGAAGCTTTCTTT.

The CDR3 region is CASTNYLRDRAGYTF. CDR3 nucleotides: TGCGCCAGCACCAACTACCTCCGGGACAGGGCTGGCTACACCTTC. V is TRBV5-1 and J is TRBJ1-2, with 9 positions matching TRBD1. The CDR3 length is 15 residues. With V trimmed by 6 bases and J by 7 bases, 13 bases remained unmatched. Germline CDR1 SGHRS, CDR2 YFSETQ.

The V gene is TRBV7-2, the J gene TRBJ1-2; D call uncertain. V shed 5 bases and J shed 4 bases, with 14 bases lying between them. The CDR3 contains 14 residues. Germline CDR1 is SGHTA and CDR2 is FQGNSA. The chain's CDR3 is CASSRPGKAYGYTF. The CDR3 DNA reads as TGTGCCAGCAGCCGCCCGGGGAAGGCCTATGGCTACACCTTC.

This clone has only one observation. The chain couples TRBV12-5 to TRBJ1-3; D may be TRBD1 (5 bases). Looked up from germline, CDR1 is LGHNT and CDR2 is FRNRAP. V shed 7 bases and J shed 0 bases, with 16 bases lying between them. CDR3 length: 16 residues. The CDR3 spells CASAYPGDYSGNTIYF. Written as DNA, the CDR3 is TGTGCTAGTGCTTACCCGGGGGACTACTCTGGAAACACCATATATTTT.

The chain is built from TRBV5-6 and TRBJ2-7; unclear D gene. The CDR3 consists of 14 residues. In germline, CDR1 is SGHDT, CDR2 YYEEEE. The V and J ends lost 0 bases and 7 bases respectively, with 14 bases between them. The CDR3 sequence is CASSLDGRLREQYV. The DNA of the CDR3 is TGTGCCAGCAGCTTGGACGGCAGATTGAGGGAGCAGTACGTC.

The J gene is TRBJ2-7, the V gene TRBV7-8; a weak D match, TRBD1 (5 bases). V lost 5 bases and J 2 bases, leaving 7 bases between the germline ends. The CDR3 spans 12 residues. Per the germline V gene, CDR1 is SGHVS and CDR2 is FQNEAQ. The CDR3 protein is CASSPDTYEQYV. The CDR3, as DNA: TGTGCCAGCAGCCCGGACACCTACGAGCAGTACGTC.

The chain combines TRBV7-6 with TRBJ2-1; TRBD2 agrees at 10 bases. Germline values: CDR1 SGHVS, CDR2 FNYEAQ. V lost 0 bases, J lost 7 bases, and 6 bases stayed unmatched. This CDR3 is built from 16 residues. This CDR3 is CASSLAALAGVNEQFF. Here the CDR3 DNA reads TGTGCCAGCAGCTTAGCGGCGCTAGCGGGGGTGAATGAGCAGTTCTTC.

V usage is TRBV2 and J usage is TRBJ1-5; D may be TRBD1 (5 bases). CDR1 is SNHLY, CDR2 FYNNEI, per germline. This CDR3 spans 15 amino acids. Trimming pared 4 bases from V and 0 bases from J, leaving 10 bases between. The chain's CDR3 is CASSAGQVSNQPQHF. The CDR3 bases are TGTGCCAGCAGTGCCGGACAAGTTAGCAATCAGCCCCAGCATTTT.

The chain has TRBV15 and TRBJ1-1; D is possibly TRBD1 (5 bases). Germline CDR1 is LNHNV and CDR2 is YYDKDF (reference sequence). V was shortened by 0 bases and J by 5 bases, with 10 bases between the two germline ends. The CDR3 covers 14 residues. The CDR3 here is CATSRDRDLTEAFF. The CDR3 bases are TGTGCCACCAGCAGAGACAGGGATCTGACTGAAGCTTTCTTT.

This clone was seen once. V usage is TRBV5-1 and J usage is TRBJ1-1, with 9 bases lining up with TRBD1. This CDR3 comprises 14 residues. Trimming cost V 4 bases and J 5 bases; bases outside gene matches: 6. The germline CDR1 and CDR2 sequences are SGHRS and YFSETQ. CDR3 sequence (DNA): TGCGCCAGCAGCATGGACAGGGGCCAGACTGAAGCTTTCTTT. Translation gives CASSMDRGQTEAFF.

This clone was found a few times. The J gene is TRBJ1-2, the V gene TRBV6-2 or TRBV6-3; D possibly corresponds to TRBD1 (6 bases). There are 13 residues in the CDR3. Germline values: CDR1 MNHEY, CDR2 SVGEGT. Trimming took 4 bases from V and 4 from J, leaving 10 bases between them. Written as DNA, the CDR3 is TGTGCCAGCAGTTCGGCGACAGGCTATGGCTACACCTTC. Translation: CASSSATGYGYTF.

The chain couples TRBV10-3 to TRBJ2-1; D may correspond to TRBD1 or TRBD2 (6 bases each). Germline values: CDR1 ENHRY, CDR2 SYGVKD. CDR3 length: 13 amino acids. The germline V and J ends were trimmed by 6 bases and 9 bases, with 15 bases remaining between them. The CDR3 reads CAIRRDTGGEQFF. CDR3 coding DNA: TGTGCCATCAGGAGGGACACCGGGGGTGAGCAGTTCTTC.

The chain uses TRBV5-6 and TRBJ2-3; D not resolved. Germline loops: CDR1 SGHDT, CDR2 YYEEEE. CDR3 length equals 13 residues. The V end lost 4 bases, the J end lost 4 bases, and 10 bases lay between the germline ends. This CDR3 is CASSDLKADTQYF. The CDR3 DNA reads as TGTGCCAGCAGCGATCTAAAGGCAGATACGCAGTATTTT.

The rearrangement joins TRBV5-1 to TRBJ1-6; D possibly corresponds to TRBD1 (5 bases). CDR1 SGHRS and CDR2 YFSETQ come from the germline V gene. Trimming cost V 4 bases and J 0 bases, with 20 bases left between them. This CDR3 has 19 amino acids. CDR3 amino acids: CASSTGGSLDNSYNSPLHF. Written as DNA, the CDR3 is TGCGCCAGCAGCACGGGGGGGTCATTAGATAACTCCTATAATTCACCCCTCCACTTT.

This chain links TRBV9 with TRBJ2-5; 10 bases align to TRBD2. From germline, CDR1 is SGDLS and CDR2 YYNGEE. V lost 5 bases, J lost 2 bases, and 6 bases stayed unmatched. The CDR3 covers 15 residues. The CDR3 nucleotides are TGTGCCAGCAGTTTTATAGCGGGGGGACAAGAGACCCAGTACTTC. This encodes CASSFIAGGQETQYF.

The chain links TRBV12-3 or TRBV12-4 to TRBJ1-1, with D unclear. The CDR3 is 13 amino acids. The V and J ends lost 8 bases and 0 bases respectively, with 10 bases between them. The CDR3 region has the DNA TGTGCCAGCTCCAGGCTCATGAACACTGAAGCTTTCTTT. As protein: CASSRLMNTEAFF.

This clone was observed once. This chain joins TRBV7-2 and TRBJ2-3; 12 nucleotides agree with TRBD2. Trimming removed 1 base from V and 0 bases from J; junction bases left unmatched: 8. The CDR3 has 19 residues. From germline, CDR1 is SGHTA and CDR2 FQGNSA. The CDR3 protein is CASSLGLAGGLISTDTQYF. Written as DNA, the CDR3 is TGTGCCAGCAGCTTAGGTCTAGCGGGGGGGCTTATTAGCACAGATACGCAGTATTTT.

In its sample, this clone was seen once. CDR3 amino acids: CATSRDYANNEQFF. The CDR3, as DNA: TGTGCCACCAGCAGAGATTATGCCAACAATGAGCAGTTCTTC. The rearrangement uses TRBV15 and TRBJ2-1; D gene unclear. The CDR3 is 14 amino acids. Trimming took 0 bases from V and 5 from J, leaving 8 bases between them. CDR1 and CDR2 from the germline V gene are LNHNV and YYDKDF (reference sequence).

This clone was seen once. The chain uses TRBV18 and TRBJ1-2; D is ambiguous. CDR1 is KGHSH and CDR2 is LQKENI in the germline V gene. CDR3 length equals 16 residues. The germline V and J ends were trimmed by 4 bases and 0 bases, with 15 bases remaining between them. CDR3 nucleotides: TGTGCCAGCTCACTGAATCCAAGTAAAGCTAACTATGGCTACACCTTC. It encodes CASSLNPSKANYGYTF.

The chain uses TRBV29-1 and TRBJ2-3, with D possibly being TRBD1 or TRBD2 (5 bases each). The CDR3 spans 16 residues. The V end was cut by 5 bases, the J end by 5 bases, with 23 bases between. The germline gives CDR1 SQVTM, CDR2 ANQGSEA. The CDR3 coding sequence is TGCAGCGTTACCCCCAGAATTGGGGGTCAAGGAGATACGCAGTATTTT. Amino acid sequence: CSVTPRIGGQGDTQYF.

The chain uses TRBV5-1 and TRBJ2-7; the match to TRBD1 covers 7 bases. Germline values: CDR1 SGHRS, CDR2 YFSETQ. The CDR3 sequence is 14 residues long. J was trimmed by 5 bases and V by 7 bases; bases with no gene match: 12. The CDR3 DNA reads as TGCGCCAGCCGAAACTCGGGACAGCTAAACGAGCAGTACTTC. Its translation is CASRNSGQLNEQYF.